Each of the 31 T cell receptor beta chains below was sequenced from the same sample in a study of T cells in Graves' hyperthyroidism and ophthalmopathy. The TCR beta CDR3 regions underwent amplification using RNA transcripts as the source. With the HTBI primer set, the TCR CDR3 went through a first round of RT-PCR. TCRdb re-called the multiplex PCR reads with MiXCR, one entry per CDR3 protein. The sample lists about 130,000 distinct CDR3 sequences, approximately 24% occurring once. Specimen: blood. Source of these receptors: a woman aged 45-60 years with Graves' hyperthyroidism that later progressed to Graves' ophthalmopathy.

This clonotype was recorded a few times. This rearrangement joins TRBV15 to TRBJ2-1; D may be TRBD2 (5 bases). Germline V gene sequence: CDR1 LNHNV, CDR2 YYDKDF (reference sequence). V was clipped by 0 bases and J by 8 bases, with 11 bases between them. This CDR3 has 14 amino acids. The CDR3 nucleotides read TGTGCCACCAGCAGAGAAGGAGGCGTCGATGAGCAGTTCTTC. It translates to CATSREGGVDEQFF.

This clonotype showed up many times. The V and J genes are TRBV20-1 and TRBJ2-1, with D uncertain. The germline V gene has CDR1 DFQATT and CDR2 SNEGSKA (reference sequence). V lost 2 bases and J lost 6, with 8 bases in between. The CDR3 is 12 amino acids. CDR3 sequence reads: CSARTGTNEQFF. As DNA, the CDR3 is TGCAGTGCTAGAACCGGAACCAATGAGCAGTTCTTC.

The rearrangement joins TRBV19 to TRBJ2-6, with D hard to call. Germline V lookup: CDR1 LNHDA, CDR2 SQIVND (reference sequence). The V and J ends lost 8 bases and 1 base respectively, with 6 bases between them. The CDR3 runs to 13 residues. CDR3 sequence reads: CASGVSGANVLTF. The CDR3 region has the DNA TGTGCCAGTGGGGTTTCTGGGGCCAACGTCCTGACTTTC. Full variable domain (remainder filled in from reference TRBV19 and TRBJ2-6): DGGITQSPKYLFRKEGQNVTLSCEQNLNHDAMYWYRQDPGQGLRLIYYSQIVNDFQKGDIAEGYSVSREKKESFPLTVTSAQKNPTAFYLCASGVSGANVLTFGAGSRLTVL.

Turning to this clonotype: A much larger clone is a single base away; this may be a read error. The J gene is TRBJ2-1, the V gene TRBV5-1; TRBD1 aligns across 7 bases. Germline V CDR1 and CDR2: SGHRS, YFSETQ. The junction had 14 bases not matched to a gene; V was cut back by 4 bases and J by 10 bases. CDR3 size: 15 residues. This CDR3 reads CASSPTPTGIYEQFF. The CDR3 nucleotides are TGCGCCAGCAGCCCAACCCCGACAGGGATCTACGAGCAGTTCTTC.

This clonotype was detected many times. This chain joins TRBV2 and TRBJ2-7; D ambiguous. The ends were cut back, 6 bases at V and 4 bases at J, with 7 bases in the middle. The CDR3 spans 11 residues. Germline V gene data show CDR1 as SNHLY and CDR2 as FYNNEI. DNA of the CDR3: TGTGCCAGCAGCCTAAGATACGAGCAGTACTTC. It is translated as CASSLRYEQYF.

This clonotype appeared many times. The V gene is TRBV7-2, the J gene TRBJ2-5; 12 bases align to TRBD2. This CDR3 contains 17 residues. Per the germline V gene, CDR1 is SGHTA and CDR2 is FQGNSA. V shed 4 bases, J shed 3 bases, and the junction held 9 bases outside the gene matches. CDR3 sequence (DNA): TGTGCCAGCAGCTCCGGGACTAGCGGGTTGGGAAAAGAGACCCAGTACTTC. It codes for CASSSGTSGLGKETQYF. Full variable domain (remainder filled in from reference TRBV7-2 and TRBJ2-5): GAGVSQSPSNKVTEKGKDVELRCDPISGHTALYWYRQSLGQGLEFLIYFQGNSAPDKSGLPSDRFSAERTGGSVSTLTIQRTQQEDSAVYLCASSSGTSGLGKETQYFGPGTRLLVL.

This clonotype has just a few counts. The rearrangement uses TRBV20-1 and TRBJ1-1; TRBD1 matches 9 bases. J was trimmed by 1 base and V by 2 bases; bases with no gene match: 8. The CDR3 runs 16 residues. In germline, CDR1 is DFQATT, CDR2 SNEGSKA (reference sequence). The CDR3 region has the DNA TGCAGTGCTAGAACCGGGACAGGGCTGAGGAACACTGAAGCTTTCTTT. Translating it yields CSARTGTGLRNTEAFF.

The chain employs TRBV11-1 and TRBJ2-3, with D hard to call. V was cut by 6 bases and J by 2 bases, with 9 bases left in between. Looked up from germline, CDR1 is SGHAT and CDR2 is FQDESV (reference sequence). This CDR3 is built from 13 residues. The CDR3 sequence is CASSEQTTDTQYF. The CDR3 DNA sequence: TGTGCCAGCAGTGAGCAGACCACAGATACGCAGTATTTT.

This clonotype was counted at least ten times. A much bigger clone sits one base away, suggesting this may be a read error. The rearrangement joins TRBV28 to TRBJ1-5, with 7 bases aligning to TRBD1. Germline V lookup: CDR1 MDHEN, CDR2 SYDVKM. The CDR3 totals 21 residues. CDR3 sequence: CAGSLYDRVMGYTKRNQPQHF. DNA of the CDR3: TGTGCCGGCAGTTTATATGACAGGGTCATGGGATATACAAAACGCAATCAGCCCCAGCATTTT.

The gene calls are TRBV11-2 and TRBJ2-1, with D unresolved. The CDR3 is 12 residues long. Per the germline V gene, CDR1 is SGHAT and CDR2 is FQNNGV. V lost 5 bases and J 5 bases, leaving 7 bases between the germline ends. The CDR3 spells CASSLGDNEQFF. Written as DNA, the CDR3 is TGTGCCAGCAGCCTAGGTGACAATGAGCAGTTCTTC.

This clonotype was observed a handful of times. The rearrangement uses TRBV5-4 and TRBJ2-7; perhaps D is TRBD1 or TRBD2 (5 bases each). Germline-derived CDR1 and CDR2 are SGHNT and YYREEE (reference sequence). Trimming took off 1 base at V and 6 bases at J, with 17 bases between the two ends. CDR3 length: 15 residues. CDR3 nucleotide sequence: TGTGCCAGCAGCTTGCCGGGGCAGGGTTCGTCCGAGCAGTACTTC. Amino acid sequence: CASSLPGQGSSEQYF.

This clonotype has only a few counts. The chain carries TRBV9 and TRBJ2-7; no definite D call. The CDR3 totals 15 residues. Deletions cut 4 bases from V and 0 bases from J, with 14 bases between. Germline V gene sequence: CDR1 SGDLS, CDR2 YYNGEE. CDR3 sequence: CASSSGPLYSYEQYF. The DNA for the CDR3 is TGTGCCAGCAGCAGTGGTCCCCTATACTCCTACGAGCAGTACTTC.

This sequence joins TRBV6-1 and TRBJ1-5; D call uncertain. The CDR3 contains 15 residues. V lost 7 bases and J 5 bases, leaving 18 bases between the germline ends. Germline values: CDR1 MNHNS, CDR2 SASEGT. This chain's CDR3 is CASTLGKGFYQPQHF. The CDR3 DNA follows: TGTGCCAGCACCCTCGGGAAGGGATTTTATCAGCCCCAGCATTTT.

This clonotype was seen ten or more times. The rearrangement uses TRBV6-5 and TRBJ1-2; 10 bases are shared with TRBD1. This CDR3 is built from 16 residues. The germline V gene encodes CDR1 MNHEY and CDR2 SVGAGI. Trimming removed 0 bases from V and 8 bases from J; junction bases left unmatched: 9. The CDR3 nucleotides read TGTGCCAGCAGTTACTCGACAGGGGGCGCGATTAGGGGCTACACCTTC. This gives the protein CASSYSTGGAIRGYTF.

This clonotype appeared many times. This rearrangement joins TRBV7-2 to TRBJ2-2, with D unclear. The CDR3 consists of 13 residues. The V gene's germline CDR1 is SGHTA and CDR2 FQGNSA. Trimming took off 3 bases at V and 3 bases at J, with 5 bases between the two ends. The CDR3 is CASSFPYTGELFF. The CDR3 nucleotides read TGTGCCAGCAGCTTCCCGTACACCGGGGAGCTGTTTTTT.

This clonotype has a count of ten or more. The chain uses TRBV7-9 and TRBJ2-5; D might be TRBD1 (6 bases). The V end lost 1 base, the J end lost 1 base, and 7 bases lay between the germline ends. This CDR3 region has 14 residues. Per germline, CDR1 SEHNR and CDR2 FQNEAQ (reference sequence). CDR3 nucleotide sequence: TGTGCCAGCAGCTTAGGGACAGCCCAAGAGACCCAGTACTTC. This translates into CASSLGTAQETQYF.

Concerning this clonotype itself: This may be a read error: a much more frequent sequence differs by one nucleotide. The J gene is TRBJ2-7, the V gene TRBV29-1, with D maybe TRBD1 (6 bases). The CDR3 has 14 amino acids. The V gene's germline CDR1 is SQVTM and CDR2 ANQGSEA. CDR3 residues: CGVSGTPSSYEQYF. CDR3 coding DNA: TGCGGCGTGTCCGGGACACCTAGCTCCTACGAGCAGTACTTC.

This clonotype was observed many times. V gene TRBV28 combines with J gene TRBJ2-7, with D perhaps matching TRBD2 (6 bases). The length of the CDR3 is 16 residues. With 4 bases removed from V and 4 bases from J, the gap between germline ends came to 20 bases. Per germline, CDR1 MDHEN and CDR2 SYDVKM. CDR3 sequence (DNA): TGTGCCAGCAGTTCGGCCGGGGTGGGGACTGGTTACGAGCAGTACTTC. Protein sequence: CASSSAGVGTGYEQYF. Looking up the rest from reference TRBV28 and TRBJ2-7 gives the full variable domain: DVKVTQSSRYLVKRTGEKVFLECVQDMDHENMFWYRQDPGLGLRLIYFSYDVKMKEKGDIPEGYSVSREKKERFSLILESASTNQTSMYLCASSSAGVGTGYEQYFGPGTRLTVT.

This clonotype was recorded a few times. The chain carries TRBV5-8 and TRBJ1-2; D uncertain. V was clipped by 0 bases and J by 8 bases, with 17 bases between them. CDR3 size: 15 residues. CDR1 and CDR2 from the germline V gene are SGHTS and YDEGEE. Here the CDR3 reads CASSLETLRRVGYTF. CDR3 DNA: TGTGCCAGCAGCTTGGAAACGCTGCGCCGTGTCGGCTACACCTTC.

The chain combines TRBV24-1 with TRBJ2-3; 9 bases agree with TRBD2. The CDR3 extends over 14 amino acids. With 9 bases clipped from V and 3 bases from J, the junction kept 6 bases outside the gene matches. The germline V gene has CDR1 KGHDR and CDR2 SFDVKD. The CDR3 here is CATALAGETDTQYF. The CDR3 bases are TGTGCCACCGCGTTAGCGGGAGAAACAGATACGCAGTATTTT.

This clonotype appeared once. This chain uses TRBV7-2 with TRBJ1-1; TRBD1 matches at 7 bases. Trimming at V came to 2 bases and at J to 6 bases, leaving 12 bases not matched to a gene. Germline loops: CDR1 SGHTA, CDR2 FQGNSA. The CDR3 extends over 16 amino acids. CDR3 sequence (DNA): TGTGCCAGCAGCTTACTTAGGACAGGTAGTGGGGCTGAAGCTTTCTTT. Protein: CASSLLRTGSGAEAFF.

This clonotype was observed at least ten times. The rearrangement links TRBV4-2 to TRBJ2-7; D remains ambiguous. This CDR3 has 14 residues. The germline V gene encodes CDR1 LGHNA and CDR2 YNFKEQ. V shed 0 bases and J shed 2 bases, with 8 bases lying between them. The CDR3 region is CASSQDKGPYEQYF. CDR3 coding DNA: TGTGCCAGCAGCCAAGATAAGGGCCCCTACGAGCAGTACTTC.

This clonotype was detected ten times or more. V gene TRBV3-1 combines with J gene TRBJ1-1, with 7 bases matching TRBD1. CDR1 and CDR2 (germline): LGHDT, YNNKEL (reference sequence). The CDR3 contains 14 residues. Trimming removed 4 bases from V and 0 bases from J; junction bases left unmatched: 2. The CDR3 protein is CASSRDRVNTEAFF. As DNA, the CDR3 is TGTGCCAGCAGCCGCGACAGGGTGAACACTGAAGCTTTCTTT.

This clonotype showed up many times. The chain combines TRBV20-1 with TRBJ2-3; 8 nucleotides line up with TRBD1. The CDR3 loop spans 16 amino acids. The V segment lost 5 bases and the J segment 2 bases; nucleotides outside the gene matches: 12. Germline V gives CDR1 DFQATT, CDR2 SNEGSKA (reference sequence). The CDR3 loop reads CSAYRRGRGNTDTQYF. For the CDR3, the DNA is TGCAGTGCTTACCGCAGGGGGCGCGGGAACACAGATACGCAGTATTTT.

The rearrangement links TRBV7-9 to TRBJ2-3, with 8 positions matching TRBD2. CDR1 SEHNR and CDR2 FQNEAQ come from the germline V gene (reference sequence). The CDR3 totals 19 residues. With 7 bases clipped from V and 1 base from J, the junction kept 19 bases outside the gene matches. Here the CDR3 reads CASNTDGTSEPAGTDTQYF. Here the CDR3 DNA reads TGTGCCAGCAACACCGACGGGACTAGTGAGCCGGCAGGCACAGATACGCAGTATTTT.

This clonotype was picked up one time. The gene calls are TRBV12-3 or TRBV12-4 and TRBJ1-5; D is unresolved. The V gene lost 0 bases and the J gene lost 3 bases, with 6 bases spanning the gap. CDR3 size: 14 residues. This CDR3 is CASSLAGYNQPQHF. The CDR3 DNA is TGTGCCAGCAGTTTAGCAGGATACAATCAGCCCCAGCATTTT.

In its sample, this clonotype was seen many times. This CDR3 is CASSLDPGPTGTQETQYF. CDR3 nucleotide sequence: TGTGCCAGCAGCTTAGATCCGGGACCCACAGGGACTCAAGAGACCCAGTACTTC. V usage is TRBV11-3 and J usage is TRBJ2-5, with D perhaps given as TRBD1 or TRBD2 (6 bases each). Per germline, CDR1 SGHNT and CDR2 YENEEA. The V gene lost 0 bases and the J gene lost 2 bases, with 19 bases spanning the gap. CDR3 length equals 18 residues.

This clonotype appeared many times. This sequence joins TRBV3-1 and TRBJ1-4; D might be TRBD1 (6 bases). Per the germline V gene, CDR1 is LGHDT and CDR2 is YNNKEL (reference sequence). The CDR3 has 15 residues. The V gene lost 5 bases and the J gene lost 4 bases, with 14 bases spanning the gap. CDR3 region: CASSKSRGRNEKLFF. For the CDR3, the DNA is TGTGCCAGCAGCAAAAGCCGGGGGCGTAATGAAAAACTGTTTTTT.

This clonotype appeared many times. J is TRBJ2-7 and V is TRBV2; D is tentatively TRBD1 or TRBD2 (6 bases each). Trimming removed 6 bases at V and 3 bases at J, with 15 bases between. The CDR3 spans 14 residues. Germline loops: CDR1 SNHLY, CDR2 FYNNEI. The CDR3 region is CASSPSRGRYEQYF. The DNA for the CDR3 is TGTGCCAGCAGCCCCTCCCGGGGGCGCTACGAGCAGTACTTC.

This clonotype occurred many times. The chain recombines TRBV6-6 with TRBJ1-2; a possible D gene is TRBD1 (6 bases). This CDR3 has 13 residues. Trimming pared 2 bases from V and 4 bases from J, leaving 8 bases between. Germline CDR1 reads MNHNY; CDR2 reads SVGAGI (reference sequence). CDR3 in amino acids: CASSYGQSYGYTF. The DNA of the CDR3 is TGTGCCAGCAGTTACGGACAGAGCTATGGCTACACCTTC.

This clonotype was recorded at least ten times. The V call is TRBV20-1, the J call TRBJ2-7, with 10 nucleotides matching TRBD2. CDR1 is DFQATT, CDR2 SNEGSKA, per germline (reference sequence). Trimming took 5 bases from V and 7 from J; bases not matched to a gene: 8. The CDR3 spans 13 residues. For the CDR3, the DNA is TGCAGTGCTTCTAGCGGGAGAAGGCAGGAGCAGTACTTC. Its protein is CSASSGRRQEQYF.